This T cell receptor beta chain was profiled in a study of CD8+CD57+ T cells in acquired aplastic anemia. Genomic DNA provided the template from which TCR beta VDJ and CDR3 profiles were obtained. From the reads, TCRdb called clonotypes with MiXCR, one entry per CDR3 protein. The data hold 160,000 or so distinct CDR3 sequences, with about 50% observed a single time. CD8+CD57+ cell expansion, shown by flow cytometry, had occurred in the patients selected for sequencing. Comments on this clonotype: The germline gene is not matched at one end of the junction; a read error may be the cause.

Germline values: CDR1 SQVTM, CDR2 ANQGSEA. The CDR3 is made up of 13 amino acids. V usage is TRBV29-1 and J usage is TRBJ1-4, with D uncertain. The sequence was obtained from a human donor with aplastic anemia. The sequenced sample was sorted CD4+, CD8+, or CD8+CD57+ T cells (not recorded which) from PBMCs. DNA for the CDR3: TGCAGCGTCGGGATAAACAGAGGTGAAAAACTGTTCTTT. As protein: CSVGINRGEKLFF. The whole variable domain, remainder taken from reference TRBV29-1 and TRBJ1-4, is SAVISQKPSRDICQRGTSLTIQCQVDSQVTMMFWYRQQPGQSLTLIATANQGSEATYESGFVIDKFPISRPNLTFSTLTVSNMSPEDSSIYLCSVGINRGEKLFFGSGTQLSVL.